The 19 T cell receptor beta chains below were found in one sample sequenced in a study of PD-1 blockade in classical Hodgkin lymphoma. Stated time point: newly diagnosed, previously untreated cHL patient sample. Sequencing was performed with immunoSEQ multiplex PCR; in TCRdb, only in-frame clones are kept and a portion is missing. The repertoire consists of tens of thousands of clones, with about nine tenths occurring once and the leading ten covering under 4%. Sequencing was performed on peripheral blood mononuclear cells (PBMCs). The receptor source for this set is a human donor with classical Hodgkin lymphoma.

The chain employs TRBV7-2 and TRBJ1-4; tentative D call: TRBD1 (6 bases). With 1 base removed from V and 8 bases from J, the gap between germline ends came to 14 bases. Germline V gives CDR1 SGHTA, CDR2 FQGNSA. This CDR3 contains 15 residues. CDR3 amino acids: CASSLGSRGGEKLFF. Here the CDR3 DNA reads TGTGCCAGCAGCTTAGGTTCCAGGGGTGGAGAAAAACTGTTTTTT.

The chain is built from TRBV2 and TRBJ1-2, with D unclear. The CDR3 consists of 13 residues. Between the trimmed V and J ends, which lost 0 bases and 8 bases, there was a span of 10 bases. Germline values: CDR1 SNHLY, CDR2 FYNNEI. CDR3 protein: CASSEARQGGYTF. DNA for the CDR3: TGTGCCAGCAGTGAAGCGCGGCAAGGGGGCTACACCTTC.

The CDR3 bases are TGTGCCAGCAGCCGGGAGGGCCCTCCTTATACGCAGTATTTT. It encodes CASSREGPPYTQYF. The V and J genes are TRBV28 and TRBJ2-3; 8 nucleotides match TRBD2. Germline values: CDR1 MDHEN, CDR2 SYDVKM. This CDR3 has 14 amino acids. V dropped 6 bases and J dropped 7; count of bases not matched to a gene: 9.

By sample share, this clone is medium-sized. CDR3 coding DNA: TGTGCCACCGAGTCCTCGGACGGCTCTCAATGGGTCTACGAGCAGTACTTC. Protein: CATESSDGSQWVYEQYF. The chain recombines TRBV28 with TRBJ2-7; D gene unclear. The CDR3 runs to 17 residues. The V end lost 10 bases, the J end lost 3 bases, and 28 bases lay between the germline ends. Germline V gene sequence: CDR1 MDHEN, CDR2 SYDVKM.

The rearrangement joins TRBV9 to TRBJ1-2; D remains ambiguous. V was trimmed by 0 bases and J by 2 bases, leaving 14 bases between them. The CDR3 runs 16 residues. The V gene's germline CDR1 is SGDLS and CDR2 YYNGEE. This CDR3 is CASSVGEGFTNYGYTF. CDR3 nucleotide sequence: TGTGCCAGCAGCGTAGGGGAAGGTTTCACCAACTATGGCTACACCTTC.

The rearrangement links TRBV6-6 to TRBJ2-4; the D is unclear. The germline gives CDR1 MNHNY, CDR2 SVGAGI (reference sequence). Trimming stripped 9 bases from V and 0 bases from J, with 3 bases between. The CDR3 loop spans 11 amino acids. The CDR3 reads CASLAKNIQYF. Written as DNA, the CDR3 is TGTGCCAGTCTAGCCAAAAACATTCAGTACTTC.

The V gene is TRBV18, the J gene TRBJ2-2; D perhaps matches TRBD1 (5 bases). Trimming removed 1 base from V and 2 bases from J, with 8 bases in between. Looked up from germline, CDR1 is KGHSH and CDR2 is LQKENI. This CDR3 is 15 amino acids long. CDR3 coding DNA: TGTGCCAGCTCACCACAGGACACAAACACCGGGGAGCTGTTTTTT. Protein product: CASSPQDTNTGELFF.

This clone was picked up a small number of times. V is TRBV28 and J is TRBJ1-5; D ambiguous. Germline V gene sequence: CDR1 MDHEN, CDR2 SYDVKM. V lost 4 bases to trimming and J lost 9 bases, with 7 bases between them. There are 11 residues in the CDR3. CDR3 DNA: TGTGCCAGCAGTTCCCCGTCGCCCCAGCATTTT. Translated, it gives CASSSPSPQHF.

A single count supports this clone. The CDR3 DNA is TGTGCCTGGAGTTTGATGGGCAGAGGCTACGAGCAGTACTTC. It encodes CAWSLMGRGYEQYF. This chain uses TRBV30 with TRBJ2-7, with D unclear. Germline CDR1 is GTSNPN and CDR2 is SVGIG (reference sequence). V lost 2 bases, J lost 3 bases, and 14 bases lay in between. The CDR3 sequence is 14 residues long.

The J gene is TRBJ2-3, the V gene TRBV2; weak D call: TRBD2 (5 bases). V dropped 6 bases and J dropped 4 bases, with 11 bases sitting between them. This CDR3 has 13 amino acids. CDR1 and CDR2 (germline): SNHLY, FYNNEI. The CDR3 sequence is CASRKDWSDTQYF. The CDR3 DNA is TGTGCCAGCAGGAAGGACTGGTCAGATACGCAGTATTTT.

This sequence joins TRBV2 and TRBJ1-2, with D possibly being TRBD1 (6 bases). Per the germline V gene, CDR1 is SNHLY and CDR2 is FYNNEI. The V and J ends lost 3 bases and 6 bases respectively, with 14 bases between them. The CDR3 has 14 amino acids. The CDR3: CASSESGAWDGYTF. Written as DNA, the CDR3 is TGTGCCAGCAGTGAGTCGGGGGCCTGGGATGGCTACACCTTC.

This clone was counted only a few times. V and J are TRBV28 and TRBJ1-1; D is undetermined. The CDR3 consists of 13 residues. Per the germline V gene, CDR1 is MDHEN and CDR2 is SYDVKM. Deletions cut 2 bases from V and 4 bases from J, with 8 bases between. The CDR3 loop reads CASSLPMGTEAFF. Written as DNA, the CDR3 is TGTGCCAGCAGTTTACCCATGGGCACTGAAGCTTTCTTT. Looking up the rest from reference TRBV28 and TRBJ1-1 gives the full variable domain: DVKVTQSSRYLVKRTGEKVFLECVQDMDHENMFWYRQDPGLGLRLIYFSYDVKMKEKGDIPEGYSVSREKKERFSLILESASTNQTSMYLCASSLPMGTEAFFGQGTRLTVV.

CDR3 sequence: CASSETGLEASPLHF. The CDR3 nucleotides read TGTGCCAGCAGTGAAACCGGGTTGGAGGCCTCACCCCTCCACTTT. The chain recombines TRBV6-1 with TRBJ1-6; D ambiguous. Germline-derived CDR1 and CDR2 are MNHNS and SASEGT. CDR3 length: 15 amino acids. With 2 bases removed from V and 10 bases from J, the gap between germline ends came to 15 bases.

The chain combines TRBV7-6 with TRBJ2-3, with D unclear. CDR1 SGHVS and CDR2 FNYEAQ come from the germline V gene. V dropped 1 base and J dropped 0 bases, with 8 bases sitting between them. The CDR3 runs to 15 residues. CDR3 sequence reads: CASSLVGLSTDTQYF. The CDR3 DNA reads TGTGCCAGCAGCTTAGTTGGGCTGAGCACAGATACGCAGTATTTT.

J is TRBJ2-5 and V is TRBV28; 9 bases are shared with TRBD2. V shed 7 bases and J 5 bases; nucleotides not matched to a gene: 5. Germline loops: CDR1 MDHEN, CDR2 SYDVKM. The CDR3 has 13 amino acids. The CDR3 DNA follows: TGTGCCAGCATGGCGGGAGGGCCGGAGACCCAGTACTTC. Protein product: CASMAGGPETQYF.

V and J are TRBV19 and TRBJ1-1; a weak D match, TRBD1 (5 bases). The germline V gene has CDR1 LNHDA and CDR2 SQIVND (reference sequence). V was pared by 5 bases and J by 1 base, with 11 bases between. CDR3 length: 14 residues. The CDR3 reads CASSSRGRNTEAFF. In nucleotides, the CDR3 is TGTGCCAGTAGTTCACGGGGGAGGAACACTGAAGCTTTCTTT.

In this sample, this clone turned up a few times. The chain recombines TRBV6-6 with TRBJ2-7, with D unclear. The germline CDR1 and CDR2 sequences are MNHNY and SVGAGI (reference sequence). Trimming shortened V by 5 bases and J by 0 bases, and 11 bases separated the two germline ends. The CDR3 totals 14 residues. The CDR3 region has the DNA TGTGCCAGCAGTACCGACGGGCTCTCCTACGAGCAGTACTTC. As protein: CASSTDGLSYEQYF.

The chain couples TRBV10-1 to TRBJ2-2; perhaps TRBD1 as D (6 bases). Germline lookup yields CDR1 WNHNN and CDR2 SYGVQD (reference sequence). The length of the CDR3 is 14 residues. With 4 bases removed from V and 7 bases from J, the gap between germline ends came to 13 bases. The CDR3 DNA is TGCGCCAGCAGTGGCACAGGGTCGTTCGGGGAGCTGTTTTTT. Translated: CASSGTGSFGELFF.

The genes are TRBV6-5 and TRBJ2-1; the D gene is possibly TRBD1 (6 bases). Germline CDR1 MNHEY, CDR2 SVGAGI. V lost 6 bases to trimming and J lost 6 bases, with 12 bases between them. This CDR3 has 13 amino acids. CDR3 sequence: CASRLGTPNEQFF. CDR3 in DNA: TGTGCCAGCAGACTCGGGACACCCAATGAGCAGTTCTTC.